The sequence of this T cell receptor (beta chain) was determined in a study of early T cells in non-severe SARS-CoV-2 infection. Study as a whole: The chains were unpaired, and the sequenced material was bulk RNA from unsorted whole blood. Findings and limits, study-wide: Comparison of clonotypes with VDJdb favored anti-spike CD8 responses while missing private and CD4 specificities.

This CDR3 region has 13 residues. The junction had 5 bases not matched to a gene; V was cut back by 6 bases and J by 6 bases. This clonotype was counted only a few times. Its antigen is undetermined. Individual cDNA molecules received unique molecular identifiers. TCRdb processed the 5' RACE reads anew with MiXCR; each CDR3 protein has one entry. Altogether roughly 67,000 distinct CDR3 sequences are present, under 13% being singletons, with the ten largest covering around 5.8%. The receptor was isolated from an adult who was a healthcare worker with PCR-confirmed SARS-CoV-2 infection or an uninfected control (not recorded which). Material: whole blood. The gene calls are TRBV12-3 or TRBV12-4 and TRBJ1-2; TRBD1 matches 9 bases. The CDR3 spells CASSRQGGNGYTF. The CDR3 DNA reads as TGTGCCAGCAGCCGACAGGGGGGCAATGGCTACACCTTC.